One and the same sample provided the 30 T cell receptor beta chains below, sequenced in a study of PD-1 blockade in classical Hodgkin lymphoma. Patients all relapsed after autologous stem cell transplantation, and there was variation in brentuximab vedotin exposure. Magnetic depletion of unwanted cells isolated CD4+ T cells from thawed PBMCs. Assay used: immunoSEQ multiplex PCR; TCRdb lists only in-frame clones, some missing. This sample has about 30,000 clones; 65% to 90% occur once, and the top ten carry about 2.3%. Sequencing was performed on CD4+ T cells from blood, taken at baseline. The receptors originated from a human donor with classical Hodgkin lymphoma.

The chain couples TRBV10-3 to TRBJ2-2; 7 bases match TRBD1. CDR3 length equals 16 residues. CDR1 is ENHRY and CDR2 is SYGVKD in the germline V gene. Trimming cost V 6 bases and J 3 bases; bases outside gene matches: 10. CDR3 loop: CAIREDRSGDTGELFF. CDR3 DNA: TGTGCCATCAGGGAGGACAGGTCTGGGGACACCGGGGAGCTGTTTTTT.

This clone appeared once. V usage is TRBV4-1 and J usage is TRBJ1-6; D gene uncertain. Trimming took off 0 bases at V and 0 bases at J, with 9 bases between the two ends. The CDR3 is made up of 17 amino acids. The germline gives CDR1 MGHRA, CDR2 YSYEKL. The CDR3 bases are TGCGCCAGCAGCCAAGATCGGGCGAGCTCCTATAATTCACCCCTCCACTTT. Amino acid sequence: CASSQDRASSYNSPLHF.

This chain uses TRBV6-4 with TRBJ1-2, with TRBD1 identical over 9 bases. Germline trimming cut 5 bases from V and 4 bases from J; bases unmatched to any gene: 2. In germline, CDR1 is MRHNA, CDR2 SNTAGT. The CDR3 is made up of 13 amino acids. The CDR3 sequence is CASSSGQGYGYTF. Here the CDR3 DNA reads TGTGCCAGCAGTTCGGGACAGGGCTATGGCTACACCTTC.

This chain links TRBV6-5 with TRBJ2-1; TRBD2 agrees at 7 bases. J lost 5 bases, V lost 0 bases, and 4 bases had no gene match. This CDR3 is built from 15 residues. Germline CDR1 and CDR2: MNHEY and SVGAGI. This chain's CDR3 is CASSYSGGGNNEQFF. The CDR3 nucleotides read TGTGCCAGCAGTTACTCCGGGGGAGGGAACAATGAGCAGTTCTTC.

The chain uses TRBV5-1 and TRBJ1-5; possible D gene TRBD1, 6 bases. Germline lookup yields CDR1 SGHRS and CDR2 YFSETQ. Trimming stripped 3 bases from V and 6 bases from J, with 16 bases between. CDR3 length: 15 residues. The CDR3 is CASSWVGGLSQPQHF. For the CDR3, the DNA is TGCGCCAGCAGCTGGGTAGGGGGGTTGAGTCAGCCCCAGCATTTT.

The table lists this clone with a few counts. CDR3 loop: CASSQDHSNQPQHF. The DNA for the CDR3 is TGTGCCAGCAGTCAGGACCATAGCAATCAGCCCCAGCATTTT. This sequence joins TRBV6-1 and TRBJ1-5; D gene unclear. CDR3 length equals 14 residues. Trimming stripped 5 bases from V and 0 bases from J, with 8 bases between. Looked up from germline, CDR1 is MNHNS and CDR2 is SASEGT.

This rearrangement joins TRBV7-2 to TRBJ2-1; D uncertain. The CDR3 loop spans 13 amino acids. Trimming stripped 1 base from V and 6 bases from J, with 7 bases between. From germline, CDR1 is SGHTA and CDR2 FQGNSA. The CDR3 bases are TGTGCCAGCAGCTTAGTTTTCCCCAATGAGCAGTTCTTC. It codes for CASSLVFPNEQFF. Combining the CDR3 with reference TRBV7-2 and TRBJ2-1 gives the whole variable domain GAGVSQSPSNKVTEKGKDVELRCDPISGHTALYWYRQSLGQGLEFLIYFQGNSAPDKSGLPSDRFSAERTGGSVSTLTIQRTQQEDSAVYLCASSLVFPNEQFFGPGTRLTVL.

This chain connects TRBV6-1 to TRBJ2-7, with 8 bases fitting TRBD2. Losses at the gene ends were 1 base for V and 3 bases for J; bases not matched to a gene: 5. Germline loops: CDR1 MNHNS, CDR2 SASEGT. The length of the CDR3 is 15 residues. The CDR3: CASSEDGAGDYEQYF. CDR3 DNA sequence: TGTGCCAGCAGTGAAGACGGAGCGGGAGACTACGAGCAGTACTTC.

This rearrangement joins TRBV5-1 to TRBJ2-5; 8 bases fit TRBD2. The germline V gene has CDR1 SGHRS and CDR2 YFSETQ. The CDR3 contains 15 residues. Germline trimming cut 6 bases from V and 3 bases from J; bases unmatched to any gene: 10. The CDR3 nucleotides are TGCGCCAGCACCTCTTACGGGAGGGCCAAAGAGACCCAGTACTTC. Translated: CASTSYGRAKETQYF.

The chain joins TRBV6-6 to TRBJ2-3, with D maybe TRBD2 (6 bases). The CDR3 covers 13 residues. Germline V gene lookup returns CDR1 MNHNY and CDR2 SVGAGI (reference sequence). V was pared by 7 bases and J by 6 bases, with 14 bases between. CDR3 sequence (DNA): TGTGCCAGCACTATGGGACTGCTGGATACGCAGTATTTT. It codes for CASTMGLLDTQYF.

Written as DNA, the CDR3 is TGTGCCAGCAGTACCCACGGACAGAGAAACTATGGCTACACCTTC. As protein: CASSTHGQRNYGYTF. The chain has TRBV28 and TRBJ1-2; perhaps TRBD1 as D (6 bases). Germline V lookup: CDR1 MDHEN, CDR2 SYDVKM. The CDR3 runs 15 residues. Trimming stripped 5 bases from V and 2 bases from J, with 15 bases between.

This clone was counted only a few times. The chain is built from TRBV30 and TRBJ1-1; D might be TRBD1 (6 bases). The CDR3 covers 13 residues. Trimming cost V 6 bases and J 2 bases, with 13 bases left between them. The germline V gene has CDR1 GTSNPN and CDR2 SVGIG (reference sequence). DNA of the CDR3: TGTGCCTGTCAACAGGGTTTCAACACTGAAGCTTTCTTT. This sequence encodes CACQQGFNTEAFF.

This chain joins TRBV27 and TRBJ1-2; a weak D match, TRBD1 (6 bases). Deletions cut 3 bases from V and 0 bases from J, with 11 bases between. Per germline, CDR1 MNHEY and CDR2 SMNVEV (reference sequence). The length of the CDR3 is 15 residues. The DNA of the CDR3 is TGTGCCAGCAGTTTCGGGGGCAGAACTAACTATGGCTACACCTTC. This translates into CASSFGGRTNYGYTF.

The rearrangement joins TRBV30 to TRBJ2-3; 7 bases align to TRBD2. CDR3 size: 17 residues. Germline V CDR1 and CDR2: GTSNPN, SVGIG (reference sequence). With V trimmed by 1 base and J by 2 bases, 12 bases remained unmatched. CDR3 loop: CAWSGVAGGGITDTQYF. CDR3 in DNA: TGTGCCTGGAGTGGAGTAGCGGGCGGAGGGATCACAGATACGCAGTATTTT.

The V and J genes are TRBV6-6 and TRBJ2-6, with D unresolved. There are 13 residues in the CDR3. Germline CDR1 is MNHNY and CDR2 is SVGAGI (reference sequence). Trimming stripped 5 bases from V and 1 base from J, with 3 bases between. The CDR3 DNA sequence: TGTGCCAGCAGTAGTTCTGGGGCCAACGTCCTGACTTTC. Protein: CASSSSGANVLTF.

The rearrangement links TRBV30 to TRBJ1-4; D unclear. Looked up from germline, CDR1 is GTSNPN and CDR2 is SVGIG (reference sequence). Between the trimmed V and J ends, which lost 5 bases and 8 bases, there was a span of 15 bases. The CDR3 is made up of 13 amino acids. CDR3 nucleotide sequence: TGTGCCTGGGCTCCCCAATTGGGCGAAAAACTGTTTTTT. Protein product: CAWAPQLGEKLFF.

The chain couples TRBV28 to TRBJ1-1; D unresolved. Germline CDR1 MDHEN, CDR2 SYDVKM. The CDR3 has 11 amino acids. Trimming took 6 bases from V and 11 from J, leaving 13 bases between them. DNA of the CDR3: TGTGCCAGCAGCCCCGGGCAAAAGGCTTTCTTT. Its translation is CASSPGQKAFF.

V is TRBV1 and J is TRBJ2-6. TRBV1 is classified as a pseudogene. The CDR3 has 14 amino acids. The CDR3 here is CTSSYQSRANVLTF. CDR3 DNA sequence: TGCACCAGCAGCTATCAAAGTCGGGCCAACGTCCTGACTTTC.

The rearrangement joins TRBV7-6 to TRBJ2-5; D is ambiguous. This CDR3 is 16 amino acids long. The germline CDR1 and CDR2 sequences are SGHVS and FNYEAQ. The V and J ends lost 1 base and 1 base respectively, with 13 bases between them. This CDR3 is CASSLGNVGIQETQYF. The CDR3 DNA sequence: TGTGCCAGCAGCTTAGGGAATGTAGGGATCCAAGAGACCCAGTACTTC.

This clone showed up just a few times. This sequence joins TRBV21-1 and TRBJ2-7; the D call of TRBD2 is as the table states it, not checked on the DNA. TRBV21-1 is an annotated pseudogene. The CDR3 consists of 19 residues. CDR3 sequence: CASSKALGSTSGISYEQYF. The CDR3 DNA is TGTGCCAGCAGCAAAGCTTTAGGGTCGACTAGCGGGATTTCCTACGAGCAGTACTTC.

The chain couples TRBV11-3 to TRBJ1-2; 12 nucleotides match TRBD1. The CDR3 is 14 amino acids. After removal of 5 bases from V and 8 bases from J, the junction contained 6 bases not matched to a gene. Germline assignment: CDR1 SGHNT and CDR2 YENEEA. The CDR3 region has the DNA TGTGCCAGCAGCGAAGATGGGACAGGGGGCGGCTACACCTTC. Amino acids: CASSEDGTGGGYTF. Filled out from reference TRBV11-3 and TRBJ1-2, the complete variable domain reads EAGVVQSPRYKIIEKKQPVAFWCNPISGHNTLYWYLQNLGQGPELLIRYENEEAVDDSQLPKDRFSAERLKGVDSTLKIQPAELGDSAVYLCASSEDGTGGGYTFGSGTRLTVV.

The CDR3 region has the DNA TGTGCCAGCAGCCCTCGGGTCCAAGAGACCCAGTACTTC. As protein: CASSPRVQETQYF. V usage is TRBV4-2 and J usage is TRBJ2-5; D not resolved. Germline V CDR1 and CDR2: LGHNA, YNFKEQ. The CDR3 consists of 13 residues. V was pared by 4 bases and J by 1 base, with 7 bases between.

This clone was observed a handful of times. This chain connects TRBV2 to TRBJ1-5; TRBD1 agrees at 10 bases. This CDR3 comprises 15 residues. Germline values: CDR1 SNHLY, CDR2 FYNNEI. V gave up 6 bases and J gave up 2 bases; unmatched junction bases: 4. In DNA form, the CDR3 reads TGTGCCAGCAGCGGCGGGACAGGGGGCAATCAGCCCCAGCATTTT. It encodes CASSGGTGGNQPQHF.

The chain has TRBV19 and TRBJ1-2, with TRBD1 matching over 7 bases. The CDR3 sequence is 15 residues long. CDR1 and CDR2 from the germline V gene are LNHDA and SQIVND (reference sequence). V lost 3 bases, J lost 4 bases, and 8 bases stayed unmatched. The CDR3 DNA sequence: TGTGCCAGTAGTATTTCTCCAGGGGGGATCTATGGCTACACCTTC. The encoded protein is CASSISPGGIYGYTF.

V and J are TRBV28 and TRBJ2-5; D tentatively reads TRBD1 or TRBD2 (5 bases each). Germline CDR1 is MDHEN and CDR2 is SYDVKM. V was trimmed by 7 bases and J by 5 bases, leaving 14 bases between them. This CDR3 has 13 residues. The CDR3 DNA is TGTGCCAGCACCCCGGGGCGGGCGGAGACCCAGTACTTC. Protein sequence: CASTPGRAETQYF.

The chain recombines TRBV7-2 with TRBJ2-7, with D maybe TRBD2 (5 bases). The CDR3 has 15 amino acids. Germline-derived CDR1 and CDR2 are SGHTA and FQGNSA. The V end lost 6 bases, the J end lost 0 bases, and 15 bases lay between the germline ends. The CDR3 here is CASSGQSGSSYEQYF. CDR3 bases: TGTGCCAGCAGTGGGCAGAGCGGAAGCTCCTACGAGCAGTACTTC.

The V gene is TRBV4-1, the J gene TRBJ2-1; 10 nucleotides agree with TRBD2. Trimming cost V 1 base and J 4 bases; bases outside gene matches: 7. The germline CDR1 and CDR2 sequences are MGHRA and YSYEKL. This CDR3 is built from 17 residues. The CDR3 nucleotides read TGCGCCAGCAGCCAAGGAGGGCTAGCGGGAGAGTACAATGAGCAGTTCTTC. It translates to CASSQGGLAGEYNEQFF.

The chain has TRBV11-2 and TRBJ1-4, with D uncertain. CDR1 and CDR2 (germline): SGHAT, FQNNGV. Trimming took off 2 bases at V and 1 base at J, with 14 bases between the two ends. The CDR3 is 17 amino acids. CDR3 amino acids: CASSLTGGPRTNEKLFF. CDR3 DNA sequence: TGTGCCAGCAGCTTAACTGGAGGTCCAAGAACTAATGAAAAACTGTTTTTT. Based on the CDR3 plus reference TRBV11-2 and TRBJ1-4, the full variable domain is EAGVAQSPRYKIIEKRQSVAFWCNPISGHATLYWYQQILGQGPKLLIQFQNNGVVDDSQLPKDRFSAERLKGVDSTLKIQPAKLEDSAVYLCASSLTGGPRTNEKLFFGSGTQLSVL.

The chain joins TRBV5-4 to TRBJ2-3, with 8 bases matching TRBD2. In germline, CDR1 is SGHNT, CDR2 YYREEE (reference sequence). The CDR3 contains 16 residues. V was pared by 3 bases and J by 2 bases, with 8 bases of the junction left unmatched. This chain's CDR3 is CASSSQRERSTDTQYF. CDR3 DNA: TGTGCCAGCAGCTCACAGCGGGAGAGGTCCACAGATACGCAGTATTTT. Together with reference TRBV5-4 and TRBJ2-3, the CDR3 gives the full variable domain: ETGVTQSPTHLIKTRGQQVTLRCSSQSGHNTVSWYQQALGQGPQFIFQYYREEENGRGNFPPRFSGLQFPNYSSELNVNALELDDSALYLCASSSQRERSTDTQYFGPGTRLTVL.

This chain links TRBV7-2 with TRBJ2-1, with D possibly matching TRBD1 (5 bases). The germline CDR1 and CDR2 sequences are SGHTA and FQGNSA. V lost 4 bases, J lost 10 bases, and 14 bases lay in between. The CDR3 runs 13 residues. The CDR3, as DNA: TGTGCCAGCAGCTCCCAGGACACTGGGGAGCAGTTCTTC. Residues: CASSSQDTGEQFF.